This T cell receptor (beta chain) was captured in a study of T cell repertoires in cytomegalovirus infection. The wider study: As its CMV epitopes, the study selected recently identified HLA-C-restricted and well-studied HLA-B-restricted targets.

Using its own MiXCR run on the reads, TCRdb lists one record per CDR3 protein. The profile shows about 830,000 distinct CDR3 sequences, around a third of them singletons. This clonotype came up many times. Its antigen remains unidentified. V was clipped by 3 bases and J by 3 bases, with 13 bases between them. Germline CDR1 and CDR2: SGHVS and FQNEAQ. This CDR3 spans 15 amino acids. Sequenced material: cultured CD8+ T cells from PBMCs, taken from culture after CMV antigen stimulation. This receptor was obtained from a human donor in good health (CMV status not recorded). Some clones in this sample may be carry-over from other donors' samples. The rearrangement links TRBV7-8 to TRBJ2-3, with a weak D call TRBD1 (6 bases). CDR3 DNA sequence: TGTGCCAGCAGCTTTTCCGGGACACCTACAGATACGCAGTATTTT. This encodes CASSFSGTPTDTQYF.